The rows below give T cell receptor beta chains drawn from one sample of a study of regulatory T cells in long-lasting Graves disease. TCRdb re-called the multiplex PCR reads with MiXCR, one entry per CDR3 protein. The sample consists of approximately 480,000 distinct CDR3 sequences, 15% to 20% of them appearing once. The sample also formed part of further work on T cells in Graves' hyperthyroidism and ophthalmopathy.

The sample here was peripheral blood mononuclear cells (PBMCs), taken at new diagnosis, from a patient treated with antithyroid drugs. The receptor source for this set is a man aged 35-49 years with Graves disease. Both conserved end residues are part of each CDR3. A D gene is named only where the DNA matches it firmly. Rows may omit the clone size; those that give it use once, few, many or a size class.

D gene,J gene,clone size,V gene,CDR3 DNA,CDR3 protein
TRBD2,TRBJ2-7,NA,TRBV29-1,TGCAGCGTTGAAGATATTGCGGGGGGAGGGGAGCAGTACTTC,CSVEDIAGGGEQYF
TRBD1,TRBJ2-3,many,TRBV7-3,TGTGCCAGCAGTAAGACAGGGGGCTCAGATACGCAGTATTTT,CASSKTGGSDTQYF
TRBD1,TRBJ1-2,few,TRBV5-1,TGCGCCAGCAGCCCCGGACAGGCACCGTATGGCTACACCTTC,CASSPGQAPYGYTF
TRBD2,TRBJ2-5,many,TRBV7-9,TGTGCCAGCAGGCGGACTAGCGGTGACCAAGAGACCCAGTACTTC,CASRRTSGDQETQYF
NA,TRBJ2-1,few,TRBV7-9,TGTGCCAGCAGCTTGGTGGCAGGGTTCAATGAGCAGTTCTTC,CASSLVAGFNEQFF
TRBD2,TRBJ2-2,few,TRBV6-1,TGTGCCAGCATCACGGGGCTAGCGGCCACCGGGGAGCTGTTTTTT,CASITGLAATGELFF
NA,TRBJ1-1,many,TRBV18,TGTGCCAGCTCACAAAGACTTGGGGGTTCAAACACTGAAGCTTTCTTT,CASSQRLGGSNTEAFF
TRBD2,TRBJ2-1,NA,TRBV20-1,TGCAGTGCTAGCAGGGTGCGGGAGGGCCACAATGAGCAGTTCTTC,CSASRVREGHNEQFF
NA,TRBJ1-3,NA,TRBV28,TGTGCCAGCAGAGCAGTGCCTGGAAACACCATATATTTT,CASRAVPGNTIYF
TRBD1,TRBJ2-7,many,TRBV5-1,TGCGCCAGCAGCTTCCTTGGGACAGCCCTCTACGAGCAGTACTTC,CASSFLGTALYEQYF
NA,TRBJ2-7,few,TRBV4-1,TGCGCCAGCAGCCAGGACACAGGGAGCTCCTACGAGCAGTACTTC,CASSQDTGSSYEQYF
NA,TRBJ2-7,NA,TRBV19,TGTGCCAGTAGTAAACACAGTTCCTACGAGCAGTACTTC,CASSKHSSYEQYF
NA,TRBJ1-2,many,TRBV3-1,TGTGCCAGCAGCCAAGTGTCGGGGCATGGCTACACCTTC,CASSQVSGHGYTF